The source of this T cell receptor (beta chain) is a study of T cells in localized non-small cell lung cancer. Generated by immunoSEQ multiplex PCR, the TCRdb table keeps only in-frame clones and is missing some. The sample has 30,000 or so clones, approximately 92% seen once. V trimming: 5 bases; J trimming: 3 bases; junction bases outside the gene matches: 7. Germline loops: CDR1 MDHEN, CDR2 SYDVKM. This CDR3 is 15 amino acids long. The sequenced sample was peripheral blood mononuclear cells, obtained before any cancer treatment. The receptor was derived from a woman aged 35-70 years with stage III lung adenocarcinoma. The J gene is TRBJ2-7, the V gene TRBV28, with 10 bases matching TRBD2. For the CDR3, the DNA is TGTGCCAGCAGTCAACCGGGACTAGCGAACTACGAGCAGTACTTC. It codes for CASSQPGLANYEQYF.